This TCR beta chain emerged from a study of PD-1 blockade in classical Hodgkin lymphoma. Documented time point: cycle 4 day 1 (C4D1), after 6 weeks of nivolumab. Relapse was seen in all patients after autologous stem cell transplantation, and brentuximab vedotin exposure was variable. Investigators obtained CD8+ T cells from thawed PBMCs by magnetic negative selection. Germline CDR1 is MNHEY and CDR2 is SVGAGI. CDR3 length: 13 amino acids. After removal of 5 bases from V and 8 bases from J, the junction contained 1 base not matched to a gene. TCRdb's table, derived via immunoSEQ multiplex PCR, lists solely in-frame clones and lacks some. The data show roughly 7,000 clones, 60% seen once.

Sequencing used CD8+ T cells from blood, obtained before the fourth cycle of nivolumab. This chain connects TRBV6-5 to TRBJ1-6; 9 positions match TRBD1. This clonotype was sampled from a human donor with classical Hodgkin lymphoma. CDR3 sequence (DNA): TGTGCCAGCAGTCGACAGGGGGATTCACCCCTCCACTTT. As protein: CASSRQGDSPLHF.